The 10 T cell receptor beta chains listed next were all sequenced from one sample in a study of blood T cell repertoires in COVID-19. The table came from immunoSEQ multiplex PCR; TCRdb's copy has only in-frame clones and leaves some out. This sample has approximately 73,000 clones, with around nine tenths found just once. The sample was peripheral blood. The receptors derive from a woman aged 55 to 70 with acute or convalescent COVID-19.

The chain couples TRBV14 to TRBJ1-1, with TRBD1 identical over 8 bases. V was pared by 4 bases and J by 7 bases, with 11 bases of the junction left unmatched. This CDR3 comprises 15 residues. Germline CDR1 SGHDN, CDR2 FVKESK. The chain's CDR3 is CASSRIPDRGVEAFF. In DNA form, the CDR3 reads TGTGCCAGCAGCCGAATCCCCGACAGGGGCGTTGAAGCTTTCTTT.

This clone was observed a handful of times. The CDR3 DNA is TGTGCCGGGGGACAGGGATCCTACGAGCAGTACTTC. Protein: CAGGQGSYEQYF. This chain joins TRBV6-6 and TRBJ2-7, with 9 bases fitting TRBD1. This CDR3 region has 12 residues. CDR1 is MNHNY and CDR2 is SVGAGI in the germline V gene (reference sequence). V lost 11 bases, J lost 1 base, and 3 bases stayed unmatched.

This chain joins TRBV5-1 and TRBJ2-3; D is unclear. The CDR3 totals 14 residues. V dropped 0 bases and J dropped 2 bases, with 7 bases sitting between them. The germline V gene encodes CDR1 SGHRS and CDR2 YFSETQ. CDR3 residues: CASSLGLFTDTQYF. As DNA, the CDR3 is TGCGCCAGCAGCTTGGGACTTTTCACAGATACGCAGTATTTT.

The chain carries TRBV28 and TRBJ1-2; 8 nucleotides match TRBD1. This CDR3 contains 13 residues. Germline V gene sequence: CDR1 MDHEN, CDR2 SYDVKM. V lost 3 bases to trimming and J lost 8 bases; unmatched junction nucleotides: 5. CDR3 in amino acids: CASSFIRGQGYTF. The CDR3 coding sequence is TGTGCCAGCAGTTTCATCAGGGGGCAAGGCTACACCTTC.

The CDR3 spells CASSLTGTGGGELFF. CDR3 sequence (DNA): TGTGCCAGCAGCTTAACTGGGACAGGGGGCGGGGAACTGTTTTTT. The chain recombines TRBV7-2 with TRBJ1-4, with 12 positions matching TRBD1. V dropped 2 bases and J dropped 12; count of bases not matched to a gene: 7. The CDR3 spans 15 residues. Germline V gene sequence: CDR1 SGHTA, CDR2 FQGNSA.

V is TRBV18 and J is TRBJ1-2; D is unclear. The CDR3 has 14 amino acids. V was cut by 2 bases and J by 4 bases, with 11 bases left in between. CDR1 KGHSH and CDR2 LQKENI come from the germline V gene. The CDR3 spells CASSPEAASYGYTF. CDR3 DNA sequence: TGTGCCAGCTCACCAGAGGCGGCCAGCTATGGCTACACCTTC.

This chain links TRBV10-3 with TRBJ1-3; TRBD1 matches 7 bases. V shed 2 bases, J shed 6 bases, and the junction held 4 bases outside the gene matches. Germline CDR1 is ENHRY and CDR2 is SYGVKD. The CDR3 contains 14 residues. The CDR3 bases are TGTGCCATCAGTGAGACAGGGGATACAAACACCATATATTTT. Translating it yields CAISETGDTNTIYF.

In this sample, this clone turned up once. J is TRBJ1-2 and V is TRBV28; 8 nucleotides line up with TRBD1. CDR3 length: 13 residues. J lost 7 bases, V lost 1 base, and 2 bases had no gene match. In germline, CDR1 is MDHEN, CDR2 SYDVKM. This CDR3 reads CASSLSGTGGYTF. The CDR3 region has the DNA TGTGCCAGCAGTTTATCCGGGACAGGTGGCTACACCTTC.

The chain is built from TRBV2 and TRBJ2-3; D ambiguous. CDR3 length equals 13 residues. The V gene's germline CDR1 is SNHLY and CDR2 FYNNEI. The ends were cut back, 10 bases at V and 2 bases at J, with 13 bases in the middle. CDR3 in amino acids: CAISPTVTDTQYF. CDR3 nucleotides: TGTGCCATTAGCCCAACGGTCACAGATACGCAGTATTTT.

The rearrangement uses TRBV29-1 and TRBJ1-2; 10 bases align to TRBD1. The V gene's germline CDR1 is SQVTM and CDR2 ANQGSEA. This CDR3 is built from 12 residues. After removal of 7 bases from V and 2 bases from J, the junction contained 1 base not matched to a gene. The CDR3 sequence is CSAGQGNYGYTF. The CDR3 nucleotides read TGCAGCGCGGGACAGGGGAACTATGGCTACACCTTC. The full variable domain, in which reference TRBV29-1 and TRBJ1-2 provide the parts outside the CDR3, is SAVISQKPSRDICQRGTSLTIQCQVDSQVTMMFWYRQQPGQSLTLIATANQGSEATYESGFVIDKFPISRPNLTFSTLTVSNMSPEDSSIYLCSAGQGNYGYTFGSGTRLTVV.